The 23 T cell receptor beta chains below come from one sample, sequenced in a study of regulatory T cells in long-lasting Graves disease. Time point reported: newly diagnosed GD, antithyroid drugs for less than 3 months. PBMC RNA served as the TCR library source. With iRepertoire HTBI primers and Arm-PCR of CDR3 regions, TCR beta libraries were built. TCRdb re-analysed the multiplex PCR reads in MiXCR, keeping a single row per CDR3 protein. The repertoire has about 420,000 distinct CDR3 sequences, roughly 15% of them found once; the top ten carry about 25%. These data were also filed under a second study, of T cells in Graves' hyperthyroidism and ophthalmopathy.

Specimen: peripheral blood mononuclear cells (PBMCs), collected at new diagnosis, from a patient treated with antithyroid drugs. The receptors derive from a woman under 30 with Graves disease.

This clonotype has ten or more counts. The chain employs TRBV10-3 and TRBJ1-5, with a weak D call TRBD1 (5 bases). The germline gives CDR1 ENHRY, CDR2 SYGVKD. V was cut by 6 bases and J by 4 bases, with 10 bases left in between. This CDR3 has 13 residues. The DNA for the CDR3 is TGTGCCATCAGCGCGACAGATAATCAGCCCCAGCATTTT. This translates into CAISATDNQPQHF.

This clonotype has a count of ten or more. V usage is TRBV28 and J usage is TRBJ2-2, with unresolved D. The CDR3 has 15 residues. V dropped 2 bases and J dropped 4 bases, with 11 bases sitting between them. Per the germline V gene, CDR1 is MDHEN and CDR2 is SYDVKM. CDR3 amino acids: CASSLSDLVTGELFF. As DNA, the CDR3 is TGTGCCAGCAGTTTAAGTGACCTGGTCACCGGGGAGCTGTTTTTT.

This clonotype has a handful of counts. The chain links TRBV27 to TRBJ2-2, with 10 positions matching TRBD2. The V gene end was trimmed by 3 bases and the J gene end by 1 base; junction bases not matched to a gene: 8. The germline gives CDR1 MNHEY, CDR2 SMNVEV (reference sequence). This CDR3 region has 18 residues. Written as DNA, the CDR3 is TGTGCCAGCAGTTTCACGAGCGGGAGGGCCGAGAACACCGGGGAGCTGTTTTTT. This sequence encodes CASSFTSGRAENTGELFF.

This clonotype turned up a few times. A read error may be the cause here, since a much bigger clone is one base away. This chain links TRBV20-1 with TRBJ2-1, with 8 bases matching TRBD2. Losses at the gene ends were 5 bases for V and 10 bases for J; bases not matched to a gene: 7. The germline V gene encodes CDR1 DFQATT and CDR2 SNEGSKA (reference sequence). The CDR3 extends over 12 amino acids. Here the CDR3 reads CSAGLAVYEQFF. CDR3 sequence (DNA): TGCAGTGCTGGACTAGCTGTCTACGAGCAGTTCTTC.

This clonotype was detected only a few times. The chain links TRBV19 to TRBJ2-1; the D call may be TRBD1 or TRBD2 (5 bases each). The CDR3 runs to 16 residues. V was clipped by 1 base and J by 5 bases, with 15 bases between them. Germline lookup yields CDR1 LNHDA and CDR2 SQIVND (reference sequence). CDR3 region: CASSIVGGAMDNEQFF. CDR3 coding DNA: TGTGCCAGTAGTATAGTTGGGGGTGCGATGGACAATGAGCAGTTCTTC.

Comment on this clonotype: This may be a read error: a much more frequent sequence differs by one nucleotide. The chain is built from TRBV14 and TRBJ2-7; no firm D call. The germline V gene encodes CDR1 SGHDN and CDR2 FVKESK. Trimming took 4 bases from V and 5 from J, leaving 12 bases between them. The CDR3 consists of 13 residues. The CDR3 reads CASSRWAGDEQYF. The CDR3, as DNA: TGTGCCAGCAGCCGCTGGGCAGGAGACGAGCAGTACTTC. The variable domain in full, completed from reference TRBV14 and TRBJ2-7, reads EAGVTQFPSHSVIEKGQTVTLRCDPISGHDNLYWYRRVMGKEIKFLLHFVKESKQDESGMPNNRFLAERTGGTYSTLKVQPAELEDSGVYFCASSRWAGDEQYFGPGTRLTVT.

V gene TRBV6-5 combines with J gene TRBJ2-2; no clear D. The germline V gene has CDR1 MNHEY and CDR2 SVGAGI. V was pared by 1 base and J by 0 bases, with 12 bases between. The CDR3 loop spans 17 amino acids. The CDR3 spells CASSYFLVKANTGELFF. The CDR3 DNA is TGTGCCAGCAGTTACTTTTTAGTGAAGGCGAACACCGGGGAGCTGTTTTTT.

The rearrangement links TRBV18 to TRBJ2-2, with D unclear. The CDR3 consists of 15 residues. V was clipped by 2 bases and J by 0 bases, with 7 bases between them. From germline, CDR1 is KGHSH and CDR2 LQKENI. The CDR3 DNA sequence: TGTGCCAGCTCACCAGGCGGTCCGAACACCGGGGAGCTGTTTTTT. The encoded protein is CASSPGGPNTGELFF.

There are many counts of this clonotype. The chain links TRBV3-1 to TRBJ2-5; 7 nucleotides agree with TRBD2. Trimming at V came to 4 bases and at J to 2 bases, leaving 13 bases not matched to a gene. Germline CDR1 is LGHDT and CDR2 is YNNKEL (reference sequence). The CDR3 runs to 17 residues. The CDR3, as DNA: TGTGCCAGCAGCCCCACCTTAAGGTCGCGGGAGCAAGAGACCCAGTACTTC. This encodes CASSPTLRSREQETQYF.

This clonotype has just a few counts. V usage is TRBV2 and J usage is TRBJ1-2; TRBD1 might be the D (6 bases). The CDR3 has 16 amino acids. Trimming cost V 4 bases and J 1 base, with 16 bases left between them. The germline gives CDR1 SNHLY, CDR2 FYNNEI. Here the CDR3 reads CASSVLEGGLNYGYTF. CDR3 nucleotide sequence: TGTGCCAGCAGTGTATTAGAGGGGGGCCTTAACTATGGCTACACCTTC.

The chain is built from TRBV5-1 and TRBJ2-1; TRBD2 aligns across 10 bases. The length of the CDR3 is 16 residues. Trimming cost V 1 base and J 4 bases; bases outside gene matches: 5. The V gene's germline CDR1 is SGHRS and CDR2 YFSETQ. CDR3 coding DNA: TGCGCCAGCAGCTTGTCTAGCGGGAGTAAGTACAATGAGCAGTTCTTC. The encoded protein is CASSLSSGSKYNEQFF.

On this clonotype: This clone may be a read error of a much larger clone one base away. V usage is TRBV15 and J usage is TRBJ2-1; D ambiguous. The length of the CDR3 is 16 residues. The V end lost 2 bases, the J end lost 13 bases, and 24 bases lay between the germline ends. Germline assignment: CDR1 LNHNV and CDR2 YYDKDF (reference sequence). The CDR3 loop reads CATSRSTAFFQETQFF. Here the CDR3 DNA reads TGTGCCACCAGCAGATCTACTGCCTTCTTCCAAGAGACCCAGTTCTTC.

This clonotype was picked up many times. This CDR3 reads CSVPILAGVGEQFF. The CDR3 DNA sequence: TGCAGCGTACCCATCCTAGCGGGAGTAGGTGAGCAGTTCTTC. J is TRBJ2-1 and V is TRBV29-1, with 10 bases fitting TRBD2. The CDR3 contains 14 residues. With 6 bases clipped from V and 9 bases from J, the junction kept 11 bases outside the gene matches. Per the germline V gene, CDR1 is SQVTM and CDR2 is ANQGSEA.

This clonotype was found a few times. V gene TRBV6-2 or TRBV6-3 combines with J gene TRBJ2-3; D is ambiguous. V was pared by 3 bases and J by 7 bases, with 11 bases between. Germline V gene lookup returns CDR1 MNHEY and CDR2 SVGEGT. The CDR3 has 13 amino acids. The CDR3 DNA sequence: TGTGCCAGCAGTTATGGGCCTTCTTATACGCAGTATTTT. This gives the protein CASSYGPSYTQYF.

In this sample, this clonotype turned up many times. This rearrangement joins TRBV4-3 to TRBJ2-3, with TRBD2 matching over 11 bases. The CDR3 is 18 amino acids. V trimming: 0 bases; J trimming: 0 bases; junction bases outside the gene matches: 5. Germline values: CDR1 LGHNA, CDR2 YSLEER. The DNA of the CDR3 is TGCGCCAGCAGCCAAGAATTTTGGACTAGCGGGAGCACAGATACGCAGTATTTT. Translated: CASSQEFWTSGSTDTQYF.

The rearrangement uses TRBV7-9 and TRBJ2-2; D is perhaps TRBD1 (5 bases). Germline V CDR1 and CDR2: SEHNR, FQNEAQ (reference sequence). CDR3 length: 16 amino acids. V lost 5 bases and J lost 1, with 14 bases in between. CDR3 in amino acids: CASSLPPDRNTGELFF. CDR3 nucleotides: TGTGCCAGCAGCCTCCCACCCGACAGGAACACCGGGGAGCTGTTTTTT. The variable domain in full, completed from reference TRBV7-9 and TRBJ2-2, reads DTGVSQNPRHKITKRGQNVTFRCDPISEHNRLYWYRQTLGQGPEFLTYFQNEAQLEKSRLLSDRFSAERPKGSFSTLEIQRTEQGDSAMYLCASSLPPDRNTGELFFGEGSRLTVL.

This clonotype was picked up a small number of times. The J gene is TRBJ2-1, the V gene TRBV6-5; perhaps TRBD2 as D (5 bases). The CDR3 spans 13 residues. Germline V gene sequence: CDR1 MNHEY, CDR2 SVGAGI. Trimming took 4 bases from V and 9 from J, leaving 13 bases between them. CDR3 sequence reads: CASSFGETTEQFF. DNA of the CDR3: TGTGCCAGCAGTTTCGGGGAGACTACTGAGCAGTTCTTC.

Ten or more counts support this clonotype. The chain links TRBV19 to TRBJ2-7; the match to TRBD1 covers 8 bases. The CDR3 consists of 15 residues. From germline, CDR1 is LNHDA and CDR2 SQIVND (reference sequence). V dropped 6 bases and J dropped 1; count of bases not matched to a gene: 8. The CDR3 DNA reads TGTGCCAGTAGACAACCCGGGGACAGGTCCTACGAGCAGTACTTC. Amino acid sequence: CASRQPGDRSYEQYF.

V and J are TRBV7-2 and TRBJ1-4; 7 bases are a match to TRBD1. The V segment lost 5 bases and the J segment 5 bases; nucleotides outside the gene matches: 5. This CDR3 is built from 14 residues. Per the germline V gene, CDR1 is SGHTA and CDR2 is FQGNSA. CDR3 amino acids: CASSQDRRNEKLFF. CDR3 sequence (DNA): TGTGCCAGCAGCCAGGACAGGCGAAATGAAAAACTGTTTTTT. Full variable domain (remainder filled in from reference TRBV7-2 and TRBJ1-4): GAGVSQSPSNKVTEKGKDVELRCDPISGHTALYWYRQSLGQGLEFLIYFQGNSAPDKSGLPSDRFSAERTGGSVSTLTIQRTQQEDSAVYLCASSQDRRNEKLFFGSGTQLSVL.

This clonotype appeared a few times. The V and J genes are TRBV3-1 and TRBJ2-2, with no clear D. Germline CDR1 is LGHDT and CDR2 is YNNKEL (reference sequence). The CDR3 is made up of 15 amino acids. Trimming cost V 3 bases and J 2 bases, with 10 bases left between them. CDR3 residues: CASSHGSRNTGELFF. CDR3 DNA: TGTGCCAGCAGCCATGGTTCCCGAAACACCGGGGAGCTGTTTTTT.

The rearrangement links TRBV20-1 to TRBJ2-7, with TRBD2 identical over 7 bases. This CDR3 has 14 amino acids. Trimming took 3 bases from V and 0 from J; bases not matched to a gene: 5. CDR1 and CDR2 (germline): DFQATT, SNEGSKA (reference sequence). As DNA, the CDR3 is TGCAGTGCTAGTTGGGGGGGAAGCTCCTACGAGCAGTACTTC. Translating gives CSASWGGSSYEQYF.

This clonotype was counted ten times or more. The chain is built from TRBV5-1 and TRBJ2-1; 8 bases fit TRBD2. Germline-derived CDR1 and CDR2 are SGHRS and YFSETQ. V shed 3 bases, J shed 6 bases, and the junction held 8 bases outside the gene matches. The CDR3 sequence is 15 residues long. CDR3 sequence (DNA): TGCGCCAGCAGCTCAGGGACTAGGGAGGGCAATGAGCAGTTCTTC. It yields the protein CASSSGTREGNEQFF.

This clonotype appeared many times. The genes are TRBV11-2 and TRBJ2-3; the D is unclear. Germline V gene data show CDR1 as SGHAT and CDR2 as FQNNGV. The CDR3 totals 12 residues. Trimming took 3 bases from V and 8 from J, leaving 9 bases between them. The CDR3 DNA reads TGTGCCAGCAGCTTCGGAACCGGTACGCAGTATTTT. Its translation is CASSFGTGTQYF.